The T cell receptor (beta chain) under discussion was sequenced for a study of T cell responses to AZD1222 COVID-19 vaccine. Data came from immunoSEQ multiplex PCR; TCRdb stores just in-frame clones and leaves some out. The sample contains about 190,000 clones, approximately 90% of which appear only once. The CDR3 spans 14 residues. Germline CDR1 SGDLS, CDR2 YYNGEE. V lost 2 bases, J lost 1 base, and 9 bases lay in between. This clone appeared many times. Sequenced material: peripheral blood, taken on day 0 of AZD1222 vaccination. The clonotype originates from an adult in good health. The chain has TRBV9 and TRBJ1-1; D might be TRBD1 (6 bases). The CDR3 nucleotides read TGTGCCAGCAGCGTTGGGGACAAGAACACTGAAGCTTTCTTT. It yields the protein CASSVGDKNTEAFF.